This T cell receptor (beta chain) stems from a study of cytomegalovirus exposure and HLA in healthy donors. As for the study in general: The 95 to 150 validation repertoires used a platform that matched the one used for the roughly 650 first-cohort repertoires, as a later analysis reported.

Trimming took 6 bases from V and 4 from J; bases not matched to a gene: 8. Germline values: CDR1 MNHNS, CDR2 SASEGT. This CDR3 region has 14 residues. Clones were read by immunoSEQ multiplex PCR, and TCRdb kept only the in-frame ones, dropping some. This sample carries hundreds of thousands of clones, roughly 85% of them seen once, and the ten largest clones take over 0.75%. This clonotype was sampled from a woman younger than 30 in good health and CMV-seronegative. The specimen was PBMCs. The rearrangement uses TRBV6-1 and TRBJ2-7; 8 nucleotides match TRBD1. CDR3 loop: CASSGQGLAYEQYF. For the CDR3, the DNA is TGTGCCAGCAGCGGACAGGGATTGGCATACGAGCAGTACTTC.